This T cell receptor (beta chain) originates from a study of blood T cell repertoires in COVID-19. The CDR3 is 13 residues long. V was pared by 3 bases and J by 7 bases, with 13 bases between. Germline CDR1 MDHEN, CDR2 SYDVKM. In the authors' methods: Reference gene primer amplification in the assay estimated nucleated cell counts. Method: immunoSEQ multiplex PCR; TCRdb's copy keeps in-frame clones and lacks some. V and J calls and clone size are as listed in that table; D and trimming were resolved from the DNA. The sample gives roughly 230,000 clones, around 81% of which show up once; about 6.3% is in the top ten.

The chain links TRBV28 to TRBJ2-7; D may be TRBD2 (5 bases). Sequenced sample: peripheral blood. The clonotype originates from a woman aged 55-69 years with active or convalescent COVID-19. CDR3 residues: CASSFPSSGEQYV. The CDR3, as DNA: TGTGCCAGCAGTTTCCCCTCCTCGGGAGAGCAGTACGTC.